Presented here are 23 T cell receptor beta chains from one specimen sequenced in a study of blood T cell repertoires in COVID-19. Repertoires were generated with immunoSEQ multiplex PCR, while TCRdb's copy carries only in-frame clones and drops some. The sample holds some 250,000 clones, 85% to 90% seen once. The sample taken for sequencing was peripheral blood. The receptor set was obtained from a young woman with COVID-19, enrolled during active disease.

DNA of the CDR3: TGTGCCAGCAGCCGTGGGGAGGGGTCGGGTGAAGCTTTCTTT. Protein: CASSRGEGSGEAFF. V and J are TRBV6-4 and TRBJ1-1; a possible D gene is TRBD1 (5 bases). The V gene lost 6 bases and the J gene lost 7 bases, with 18 bases spanning the gap. There are 14 residues in the CDR3. Germline values: CDR1 MRHNA, CDR2 SNTAGT.

The chain joins TRBV13 to TRBJ2-3, with 14 bases that match TRBD2. There are 18 residues in the CDR3. V lost 0 bases, J lost 5 bases, and 7 bases stayed unmatched. Germline loops: CDR1 PRHDT, CDR2 FYEKMQ (reference sequence). Here the CDR3 DNA reads TGTGCCAGCAGCTTAGGGACTAGCGGGGGGGCCGGGGGAGATACGCAGTATTTT. This gives the protein CASSLGTSGGAGGDTQYF.

In DNA, the CDR3 is TGTGCCAGCAGTTACGCCGGGTCCTATGGCTACACCTTC. This codes for CASSYAGSYGYTF. V usage is TRBV6-5 and J usage is TRBJ1-2; D gene uncertain. Germline CDR1 and CDR2: MNHEY and SVGAGI. The V end was cut by 2 bases, the J end by 4 bases, with 8 bases between. The CDR3 contains 13 residues.

This chain uses TRBV7-7 with TRBJ2-5, with D possibly TRBD2 on 6 matching bases. This CDR3 region has 15 residues. Germline CDR1 reads SSHAT; CDR2 reads FNYEAQ (reference sequence). Trimming stripped 1 base from V and 5 bases from J, with 14 bases between. The CDR3 is CASSLGGLPRETQYF. The CDR3 DNA reads as TGTGCCAGCAGCTTAGGGGGACTCCCTCGGGAGACCCAGTACTTC. Full variable domain (remainder filled in from reference TRBV7-7 and TRBJ2-5): GAGVSQSPRYKVTKRGQDVTLRCDPISSHATLYWYQQALGQGPEFLTYFNYEAQPDKSGLPSDRFSAERPEGSISTLTIQRTEQRDSAMYRCASSLGGLPRETQYFGPGTRLLVL.

The gene calls are TRBV29-1 and TRBJ2-5; D gene ambiguous. There are 12 residues in the CDR3. V was cut by 5 bases and J by 3 bases, with 10 bases left in between. CDR1 and CDR2 (germline): SQVTM, ANQGSEA. This chain's CDR3 is CSVPSSKETQYF. In DNA, the CDR3 is TGCAGCGTTCCAAGCTCGAAAGAGACCCAGTACTTC.

This sequence joins TRBV27 and TRBJ2-7; 9 bases fit TRBD2. The length of the CDR3 is 16 residues. With 2 bases clipped from V and 6 bases from J, the junction kept 11 bases outside the gene matches. Germline CDR1 is MNHEY and CDR2 is SMNVEV (reference sequence). CDR3 amino acids: CASSLSVGLAPLEQYF. The DNA of the CDR3 is TGTGCCAGCAGTTTAAGTGTGGGACTAGCCCCACTCGAGCAGTACTTC.

J is TRBJ1-2 and V is TRBV5-6; D gene ambiguous. The V end lost 2 bases, the J end lost 2 bases, and 7 bases lay between the germline ends. Germline lookup yields CDR1 SGHDT and CDR2 YYEEEE. The CDR3 consists of 13 residues. CDR3 DNA: TGTGCCAGCAGCTTTGATCAGAACTATGGCTACACCTTC. As protein: CASSFDQNYGYTF. The full variable domain, completed using reference TRBV5-6 and TRBJ1-2, is DAGVTQSPTHLIKTRGQQVTLRCSPKSGHDTVSWYQQALGQGPQFIFQYYEEEERQRGNFPDRFSGHQFPNYSSELNVNALLLGDSALYLCASSFDQNYGYTFGSGTRLTVV.

Written as DNA, the CDR3 is TGCGCCAGCAACCACCGGGGGGCCGCGGATGAGCAGTTCTTC. It specifies CASNHRGAADEQFF. The chain employs TRBV10-1 and TRBJ2-1, with a possible D match to TRBD2 (7 bases). CDR1 WNHNN and CDR2 SYGVQD come from the germline V gene (reference sequence). This CDR3 spans 14 amino acids. The V end was cut by 7 bases, the J end by 8 bases, with 18 bases between.

The CDR3 region is CASSQYRGRNTGELFF. CDR3 nucleotides: TGCGCCAGCAGCCAATACCGGGGGAGAAACACCGGGGAGCTGTTTTTT. The rearrangement links TRBV4-1 to TRBJ2-2, with D perhaps TRBD2 (6 bases). This CDR3 comprises 16 residues. Between the trimmed V and J ends, which lost 2 bases and 2 bases, there was a span of 12 bases. Looked up from germline, CDR1 is MGHRA and CDR2 is YSYEKL.

The chain is built from TRBV2 and TRBJ2-2, with a possible D match to TRBD2 (6 bases). CDR3 length: 15 residues. Germline V gene data show CDR1 as SNHLY and CDR2 as FYNNEI. Trimming removed 0 bases from V and 7 bases from J, with 12 bases in between. The CDR3: CASSEAGLGGGELFF. CDR3 coding DNA: TGTGCCAGCAGTGAAGCAGGACTGGGGGGCGGGGAGCTGTTTTTT.

The chain joins TRBV4-1 to TRBJ2-1; 7 positions agree with TRBD1. Germline CDR1 and CDR2: MGHRA and YSYEKL. This CDR3 is built from 15 residues. Trimming took 1 base from V and 5 from J; bases not matched to a gene: 5. The CDR3 protein is CASSQVPGTDNEQFF. CDR3 nucleotide sequence: TGCGCCAGCAGCCAAGTCCCTGGGACAGACAATGAGCAGTTCTTC.

This chain joins TRBV4-2 and TRBJ1-2; no firm D call. The germline gives CDR1 LGHNA, CDR2 YNFKEQ. The length of the CDR3 is 19 residues. V lost 1 base to trimming and J lost 0 bases, with 21 bases between them. In nucleotides, the CDR3 is TGTGCCAGCAGCCAAGCCGCCGAAGGCACACTACGAACTAACTATGGCTACACCTTC. Protein sequence: CASSQAAEGTLRTNYGYTF.

This clone was counted ten times or more. The chain links TRBV10-1 to TRBJ2-1; TRBD1 might be the D (5 bases). Trimming pared 4 bases from V and 7 bases from J, leaving 11 bases between. Germline CDR1 and CDR2: WNHNN and SYGVQD (reference sequence). The CDR3 totals 13 residues. The CDR3 DNA reads as TGCGCCAGCAGTGTTTACAGGAGTAATGAGCAGTTCTTC. It codes for CASSVYRSNEQFF.

In nucleotides, the CDR3 is TGTGCCAGCAGCTCCGGGAGAGGACGGGCTGGGGCCAACGTCCTGACTTTC. Protein product: CASSSGRGRAGANVLTF. This rearrangement joins TRBV7-2 to TRBJ2-6; tentative D call: TRBD2 (6 bases). This CDR3 region has 17 residues. CDR1 and CDR2 (germline): SGHTA, FQGNSA. V lost 4 bases, J lost 2 bases, and 15 bases lay in between.

The table lists this clone with a few counts. The V call is TRBV6-5, the J call TRBJ1-5; unclear D gene. Looked up from germline, CDR1 is MNHEY and CDR2 is SVGAGI. The CDR3 consists of 13 residues. V dropped 6 bases and J dropped 0 bases, with 6 bases sitting between them. The CDR3 region has the DNA TGTGCCAGCAGGGAGTATAGCAATCAGCCCCAGCATTTT. Amino acids: CASREYSNQPQHF.

The V and J genes are TRBV2 and TRBJ2-1; D remains unclear. The CDR3 contains 16 residues. V was pared by 6 bases and J by 7 bases, with 22 bases between. Germline V lookup: CDR1 SNHLY, CDR2 FYNNEI. The CDR3 sequence is CASSPQTPLYTNEQFF. The CDR3, as DNA: TGTGCCAGCAGCCCACAGACACCGCTATACACGAATGAGCAGTTCTTC.

The chain recombines TRBV24-1 with TRBJ2-1, with TRBD1 as a possible D gene (6 bases). Germline CDR1 is KGHDR and CDR2 is SFDVKD. This CDR3 spans 15 amino acids. Trimming shortened V by 7 bases and J by 6 bases, and 18 bases separated the two germline ends. CDR3 bases: TGTGCCACCAGCGAACAGGGCCGGTCAGGCAATGAGCAGTTCTTC. Translation: CATSEQGRSGNEQFF.

The chain joins TRBV6-4 to TRBJ2-7, with TRBD1 matching over 12 bases. From germline, CDR1 is MRHNA and CDR2 SNTAGT. The CDR3 extends over 14 amino acids. The CDR3 DNA sequence: TGTTACGGGACAGGGGGCCAACCACCCTACGAGCAGTACTTC. This codes for CYGTGGQPPYEQYF.

This sequence joins TRBV19 and TRBJ1-1, with unresolved D. Germline assignment: CDR1 LNHDA and CDR2 SQIVND (reference sequence). The CDR3 runs 15 residues. V was cut by 7 bases and J by 4 bases, with 19 bases left in between. In nucleotides, the CDR3 is TGTGCCAGTACGATCCAGGAGGGCATTGGCACTGAAGCTTTCTTT. It translates to CASTIQEGIGTEAFF.

The rearrangement links TRBV7-8 to TRBJ2-1, with 7 bases matching TRBD2. Germline V gene sequence: CDR1 SGHVS, CDR2 FQNEAQ. The CDR3 contains 17 residues. The junction had 11 bases not matched to a gene; V was cut back by 1 base and J by 5 bases. CDR3 nucleotide sequence: TGTGCCAGCAGCTTAGTTGACGGGGGGTTGAGGGACAATGAGCAGTTCTTC. Protein: CASSLVDGGLRDNEQFF.

This clone was observed a few times. The genes are TRBV7-2 and TRBJ2-1, with 7 bases fitting TRBD2. Germline V gene sequence: CDR1 SGHTA, CDR2 FQGNSA. V shed 2 bases and J 4 bases; nucleotides not matched to a gene: 5. The CDR3 is 15 residues long. Here the CDR3 DNA reads TGTGCCAGCAGCTTAATTTGGGGGGGATACAATGAGCAGTTCTTC. Translated: CASSLIWGGYNEQFF.

On this clone itself: The sample carries other DNA sequences with the same CDR3. This chain links TRBV5-1 with TRBJ1-6; no clear D gene. The CDR3 length is 13 residues. The V and J ends lost 1 base and 8 bases respectively, with 7 bases between them. Germline V CDR1 and CDR2: SGHRS, YFSETQ. The DNA of the CDR3 is TGCGCCAGCAGCTTGAAGTTAGATTCACCCCTCCACTTT. Residues: CASSLKLDSPLHF. Supplemented by reference TRBV5-1 and TRBJ1-6, the full variable domain reads KAGVTQTPRYLIKTRGQQVTLSCSPISGHRSVSWYQQTPGQGLQFLFEYFSETQRNKGNFPGRFSGRQFSNSRSEMNVSTLELGDSALYLCASSLKLDSPLHFGNGTRLTVT.

This chain links TRBV5-1 with TRBJ2-7, with 11 bases lining up with TRBD1. Trimming took 0 bases from V and 2 from J; bases not matched to a gene: 4. The CDR3 loop spans 16 amino acids. CDR1 is SGHRS, CDR2 YFSETQ, per germline. The CDR3 loop reads CASSLAMGQGAYEQYF. The CDR3 nucleotides read TGCGCCAGCAGCTTGGCTATGGGACAGGGGGCCTACGAGCAGTACTTC.